This TCR beta chain was sequenced for a study of molecular identifiers for immune sequencing clone quantification. Study-wide findings and caveats: The share of molecules held by clones above 20 RNA copies was over 99% in effector cells and under 1% in naive cells. Barcode collisions between identical TCR molecules could shrink estimates of highly expanded clone sizes.

The authors built bulk TCR libraries by previously described methods with listed TCR primers. Each CDR3 protein gets one entry after TCRdb re-called the PCR reads with MiXCR. The sample yields just under 650,000 distinct CDR3 sequences, around 20% seen once. With 10%, 30% or 50% of RNA, about 19,000 to 1,000,000 naive CD8 T cells were sequenced. V lost 5 bases and J lost 0, with 19 bases in between. The CDR3 covers 17 residues. Germline CDR1 and CDR2: MNHEY and SMNVEV (reference sequence). Comment on this clonotype: Antigen specificity is unknown.

This chain uses TRBV27 with TRBJ1-2; maybe TRBD1 (5 bases). Material for sequencing was naive CD8+ T cells from blood, with Jurkat cell RNA spiked in. Noted subset: FACS-sorted CD8+CD4-CCR7+CD45RA+ naive T cells. The sequence came from a human donor in good health. Some libraries in this study had Jurkat cell RNA spiked in. CDR3 region: CASSSPKSGSTNYGYTF. The CDR3 nucleotides are TGTGCCAGCAGTAGCCCTAAATCAGGGTCAACTAACTATGGCTACACCTTC.